This T cell receptor beta chain was sequenced in a study of T cell responses to AZD1222 COVID-19 vaccine. Findings and limits, study-wide: Spike-specific TCR repertoires showed rising breadth and depth after two AZD1222 doses.

A note on this clone: What it binds is unknown.

Data came from immunoSEQ multiplex PCR; TCRdb stores just in-frame clones and leaves some out. Of about 120,000 clones listed, 87% are singletons. The CDR3 has 18 residues. V was pared by 0 bases and J by 1 base, with 7 bases of the junction left unmatched. CDR1 is SGHNT and CDR2 is YENEEA in the germline V gene. This receptor was identified in an adult who received the AZD1222 COVID-19 vaccine. Sequencing was performed on peripheral blood, taken 28 days after the second AZD1222 dose. This rearrangement joins TRBV11-3 to TRBJ2-1, with 9 bases fitting TRBD2. CDR3 DNA: TGTGCCAGCAGCTTAGAGTATTCTAGCGGGGATTCCTACAATGAGCAGTTCTTC. This translates into CASSLEYSSGDSYNEQFF.